This T cell receptor (beta chain) was captured in a study of T cells after yellow fever vaccination. UMIs and a universal primer site were added when TCR cDNA was made by 5'RACE template switching. TCRdb reprocessed the 5' RACE reads via MiXCR and lists one record per CDR3 protein. The sample records 500,000 to 650,000 distinct CDR3 sequences, over 9% being singletons. Study-wide results and caveats: Peak timing came faster in the weaker secondary response, day 5 versus 15.

This clonotype appeared a few times. Its antigen is not identified. Germline lookup yields CDR1 KGHSH and CDR2 LQKENI. This CDR3 has 17 residues. The V gene lost 0 bases and the J gene lost 2 bases, with 11 bases spanning the gap. This clonotype was obtained from a man aged 25-45 years who received the YFV17D yellow fever vaccine. Here the sequenced sample was PBMCs, taken on the day of the yellow fever booster vaccination. The chain is built from TRBV18 and TRBJ2-6, with a tentative D call TRBD2 (5 bases). The CDR3 protein is CASSPPEGTTGANVLTF. CDR3 coding DNA: TGTGCCAGCTCACCACCTGAGGGAACGACTGGGGCCAACGTCCTGACTTTC.